Reported below is one T cell receptor beta chain. The record originates from a study of control samples from healthy donors and cancer patients. Produced via immunoSEQ multiplex PCR; TCRdb's table is partial and in-frame only. Of 98,000 or so clones in the sample, around 80% were seen once. The germline V gene has CDR1 SNHLY and CDR2 FYNNEI. The CDR3 runs 15 residues. V lost 6 bases and J lost 4; bases outside the gene matches: 5. Sequenced input: blood. The origin of this receptor is a woman aged 30 to 39 in good health. The chain is built from TRBV2 and TRBJ2-2, with TRBD1 matching over 10 bases. CDR3 in amino acids: CASRGDRGFTGELFF. CDR3 DNA sequence: TGTGCCAGCAGGGGGGACAGGGGATTCACCGGGGAGCTGTTTTTT. The full variable domain, completed using reference TRBV2 and TRBJ2-2, is EPEVTQTPSHQVTQMGQEVILRCVPISNHLYFYWYRQILGQKVEFLVSFYNNEISEKSEIFDDQFSVERPDGSNFTLKIRSTKLEDSAMYFCASRGDRGFTGELFFGEGSRLTVL.